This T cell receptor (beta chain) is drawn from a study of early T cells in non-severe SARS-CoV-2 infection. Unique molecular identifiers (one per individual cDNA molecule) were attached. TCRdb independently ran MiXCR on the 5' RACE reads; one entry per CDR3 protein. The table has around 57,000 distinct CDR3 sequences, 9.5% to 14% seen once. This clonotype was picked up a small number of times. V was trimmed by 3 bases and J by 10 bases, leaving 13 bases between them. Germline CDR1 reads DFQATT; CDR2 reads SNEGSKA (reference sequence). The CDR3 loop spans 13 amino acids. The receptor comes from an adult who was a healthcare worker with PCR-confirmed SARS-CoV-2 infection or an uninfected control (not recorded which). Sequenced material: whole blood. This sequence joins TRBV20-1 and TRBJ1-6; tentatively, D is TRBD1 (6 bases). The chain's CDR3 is CSASPAGASPLHF. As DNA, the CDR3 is TGCAGTGCTAGCCCTGCGGGGGCCTCACCCCTCCACTTT.